The clone carrying this TCR beta chain was seen repeatedly, ten times or more. The antigen remains undetermined. This record comes from a study of early T cells in non-severe SARS-CoV-2 infection. Study information: Sequencing of bulk RNA from unsorted whole blood was done, without chain pairing. Notes on the study in general: Reliance on VDJdb matching favored anti-spike CD8 responses; private and CD4 specificities were missed.

Each cDNA molecule carried a unique molecular identifier. From the 5' RACE reads, TCRdb called clonotypes with MiXCR, one entry per CDR3 protein. The data show 25,000 to 30,000 distinct CDR3 sequences, 4% to 5.5% seen once. The sample was whole blood. The origin of this receptor is an adult who was a healthcare worker with PCR-confirmed SARS-CoV-2 infection or an uninfected control (not recorded which).

This CDR3 is CASSLRPQGTYEQYF. The CDR3 DNA follows: TGTGCCAGCAGCCTCCGTCCCCAGGGGACCTACGAGCAGTACTTC. The V call is TRBV14, the J call TRBJ2-7, with D perhaps matching TRBD1 (6 bases). This CDR3 is 15 amino acids long. Trimming removed 4 bases from V and 2 bases from J, with 15 bases in between. From germline, CDR1 is SGHDN and CDR2 FVKESK.